This T cell receptor beta chain was identified during a study of T cells in Graves' hyperthyroidism and ophthalmopathy. V was shortened by 5 bases and J by 0 bases, with 9 bases between the two germline ends. Germline CDR1 and CDR2: DFQATT and SNEGSKA (reference sequence). This CDR3 is 13 amino acids long. In this sample, this clonotype turned up many times. It was RNA transcripts that yielded the amplified TCR beta CDR3 regions. The study used the HTBI primer set for a first-round RT-PCR of the TCR CDR3. TCRdb ran MiXCR on the multiplex PCR reads and lists one entry per CDR3 protein. The sample lists roughly 250,000 distinct CDR3 sequences; 13% to 15% were seen once.

The material sequenced was blood. This TCR was sampled from a woman aged 40-49 years with Graves' hyperthyroidism that later progressed to Graves' ophthalmopathy. This sequence joins TRBV20-1 and TRBJ2-3; D is unclear. The CDR3 loop is CSALPSSTDTQYF. The CDR3 DNA sequence: TGCAGTGCTCTCCCGTCTAGCACAGATACGCAGTATTTT.